The rows below give T cell receptor beta chains drawn from one sample of a study of shared clonotypes between healthy human individuals. The repertoire was sequenced with immunoSEQ multiplex PCR; TCRdb's copy has only in-frame clones and lacks some. The sample contains some 580,000 clones, 95% to 98% of which appear only once. The sequenced sample consisted of naive CD8+ T cells sorted from blood. These receptors came from a man in his thirties or forties in good health. CDR3s include the opening cysteine and the closing phenylalanine or tryptophan. The order of the fields is clone size, J gene, D gene, V gene, CDR3 protein, CDR3 DNA. D genes are given only for firm matches. Clone size is stated in some rows and not others, as once, few, many or a class when expanded.

>once|TRBJ2-1|TRBD2|TRBV18
CASSPSNRDGKLAGDNEQFF
TGTGCCAGCTCACCATCCAACCGGGACGGGAAACTAGCGGGGGACAATGAGCAGTTCTTC
>.|TRBJ1-3|.|TRBV4-3
CASSQYPGSSGNTIYF
TGCGCCAGCAGCCAGTACCCAGGGAGCTCTGGAAACACCATATATTTT
>.|TRBJ1-4|.|TRBV28
CASSLGWGNEKLFF
TGTGCCAGCAGTTTAGGCTGGGGTAATGAAAAACTGTTTTTT
>.|TRBJ2-7|.|TRBV14
CASSQGWGLSAYEQYF
TGTGCCAGCAGCCAAGGTTGGGGCTTGTCAGCCTACGAGCAGTACTTC
>once|TRBJ2-1|TRBD2|TRBV15
CATSRPESGRGNEQFF
TGTGCCACCAGCAGACCCGAAAGCGGGAGGGGCAATGAGCAGTTCTTC
>.|TRBJ2-2|.|TRBV7-9
CASSPPGGPGELFF
TGTGCCAGCAGCCCTCCGGGGGGCCCCGGGGAGCTGTTTTTT
>.|TRBJ2-7|TRBD1|TRBV6-5
CASTDLPGQSGEQYF
TGTGCCAGCACCGATCTACCGGGACAGTCTGGGGAGCAGTACTTC
>.|TRBJ2-1|TRBD1|TRBV29-1
CSVGPGQGAYNEQFF
TGCAGCGTTGGACCGGGACAGGGTGCCTACAATGAGCAGTTCTTC
>.|TRBJ2-7|.|TRBV7-6
CASSSDISYEQYF
TGTGCCAGCAGCTCCGACATCTCCTACGAGCAGTACTTC
>.|TRBJ2-7|.|TRBV7-9
CASSRTYEQYF
TGTGCCAGCAGCCGCACTTACGAGCAGTACTTC
>.|TRBJ1-1|.|TRBV7-9
CASSADPRGRSTEAFF
TGTGCCAGCAGCGCCGACCCCAGGGGCAGGAGCACTGAAGCTTTCTTT
>.|TRBJ1-2|.|TRBV9
CASSVNREAGGRYGYTF
TGTGCCAGCAGCGTAAACAGAGAGGCGGGGGGCCGCTATGGCTACACCTTC
>.|TRBJ2-7|.|TRBV20-1
CSARQVYEQYF
TGCAGTGCTAGGCAGGTCTACGAGCAGTACTTC
>.|TRBJ1-4|.|TRBV29-1
CSVEAPGANEKLFF
TGCAGCGTTGAAGCTCCAGGGGCTAATGAAAAACTGTTTTTT
>.|TRBJ2-2|.|TRBV2
CAVLTGANTGELFF
TGTGCCGTCCTTACGGGAGCGAACACCGGGGAGCTGTTTTTT
>.|TRBJ2-6|.|TRBV7-6
CASSSPEAGEITGANVLTF
TGTGCCAGCAGCTCTCCGGAAGCAGGGGAGATTACTGGGGCCAACGTCCTGACTTTC
>.|TRBJ2-7|TRBD2|TRBV9
CASSVAGTSFEQYF
TGTGCCAGCAGCGTAGCCGGGACTAGCTTCGAGCAGTACTTC
>.|TRBJ2-5|.|TRBV5-1
CASSLIGSETQYF
TGCGCCAGCAGCTTGATAGGGTCAGAGACCCAGTACTTC
>.|TRBJ1-5|TRBD1|TRBV5-1
CASSSGQEGQPQHF
TGCGCCAGCAGCAGTGGACAGGAAGGACAGCCCCAGCATTTT
>.|TRBJ2-7|TRBD2|TRBV7-6
CASSGRAGGDTYEQYF
TGTGCCAGCAGCGGAAGAGCGGGAGGGGACACCTACGAGCAGTACTTC
>.|TRBJ2-7|.|TRBV6-1
CASGPYEQYF
TGTGCGAGCGGTCCCTACGAGCAGTACTTC
>.|TRBJ2-1|.|TRBV14
CASSQGYSSYNEQFF
TGTGCCAGCAGCCAAGGTTATAGCTCCTACAATGAGCAGTTCTTC
>.|TRBJ2-7|.|TRBV5-1
CASSLALRTYEQYF
TGCGCCAGCAGCTTGGCCTTGAGAACCTACGAGCAGTACTTC
>.|TRBJ2-7|TRBD1|TRBV19
CASSRDRFYEQYF
TGTGCCAGTAGTAGGGACAGGTTCTACGAGCAGTACTTC
>.|TRBJ2-7|.|TRBV27
CASLRNRVEQYF
TGTGCCAGCCTACGGAACAGGGTCGAGCAGTACTTC
>.|TRBJ2-7|.|TRBV5-4
CASSSTQSGRMDYEQYF
TGTGCCAGCAGCTCGACACAGTCAGGGAGGATGGATTACGAGCAGTACTTC
>.|TRBJ1-5|TRBD1|TRBV30
CAWSGTGVGQPQHF
TGTGCCTGGAGTGGGACAGGGGTTGGCCAGCCCCAGCATTTT
>.|TRBJ1-1|TRBD1|TRBV7-9
CASSLVGDRGTFF
TGTGCCAGCAGCTTAGTTGGGGACAGGGGTACTTTCTTT
>once|TRBJ2-7|TRBD2|TRBV4-2
CASSQAPPGGSKNYEQYF
TGTGCCAGCAGCCAAGCCCCGCCGGGCGGGAGCAAAAACTACGAGCAGTACTTC
>.|TRBJ1-3|.|TRBV9
CASSGQGGIGNTIYF
TGTGCCAGCAGCGGTCAGGGAGGCATAGGAAACACCATATATTTT
>.|TRBJ2-7|.|TRBV19
CASSIYDGYEQYF
TGTGCCAGTAGTATTTACGACGGTTACGAGCAGTACTTC
>.|TRBJ2-1|.|TRBV4-1
CASSQVESSYNEQFF
TGCGCCAGCAGCCAAGTAGAAAGCTCCTACAATGAGCAGTTCTTC